This TCR beta chain was profiled in a study of cytomegalovirus exposure and HLA in healthy donors. About the research overall: About 85 million unique TCRs from HLA-typed donors were held in an early release of data.

Study-wide results and limits: There were 150 to 200 TCR beta chains listed as cytomegalovirus-associated. Follow-up analysis found HLA locus-dependent TCR association rates, highest for DRB1 and lowest for HLA-C. For TCR beta chains, V- and J-gene trimming was later linked to a missense DCLRE1C variant.

As regards this clone: As yet, its antigen is unknown.

Germline V gene data show CDR1 as LNHNV and CDR2 as YYDKDF (reference sequence). Germline trimming cut 3 bases from V and 10 bases from J; bases unmatched to any gene: 5. The CDR3 is 15 residues long. This PCR relied on a set of 60 Vbeta primers and 13 Jbeta primers. Clones were sequenced by immunoSEQ multiplex PCR, and TCRdb holds only the in-frame ones, with some missing. The sample shows about 160,000 clones, and around 1.4% sits with its ten largest clones. The sequenced sample was PBMCs. The origin of this receptor is a woman in her sixties in good health and CMV-seronegative. This chain uses TRBV15 with TRBJ2-1, with 14 bases aligning to TRBD2. CDR3 residues: CATSRGLAGAREQFF. Here the CDR3 DNA reads TGTGCCACCAGCAGGGGACTAGCGGGAGCTAGGGAGCAGTTCTTC.